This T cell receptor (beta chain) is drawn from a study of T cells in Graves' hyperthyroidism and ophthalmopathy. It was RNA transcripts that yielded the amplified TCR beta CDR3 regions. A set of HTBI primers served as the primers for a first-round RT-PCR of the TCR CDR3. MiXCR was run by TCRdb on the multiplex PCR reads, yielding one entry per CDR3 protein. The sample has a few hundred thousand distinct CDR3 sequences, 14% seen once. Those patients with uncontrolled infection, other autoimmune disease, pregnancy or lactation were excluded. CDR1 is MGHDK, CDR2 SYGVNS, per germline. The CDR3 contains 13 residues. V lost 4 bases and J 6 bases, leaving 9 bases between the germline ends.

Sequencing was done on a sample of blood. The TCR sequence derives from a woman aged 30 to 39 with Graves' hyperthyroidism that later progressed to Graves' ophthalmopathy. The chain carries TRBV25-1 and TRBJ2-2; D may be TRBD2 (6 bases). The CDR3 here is CASSVGEAGELFF. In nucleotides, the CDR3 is TGTGCCAGCAGTGTAGGGGAGGCCGGGGAGCTGTTTTTT.